This TCR beta chain was found in a study of blood T cell repertoires in COVID-19. About the study: The origin of the acute and convalescent COVID-19 samples was the United States, Italy and Spain. T cells, B-cell-depleted T cells, or PBMCs provided the cDNA or gDNA that served as material.

The CDR3 is 17 amino acids. V lost 6 bases, J lost 0 bases, and 19 bases lay in between. Germline-derived CDR1 and CDR2 are SGHRS and YFSETQ. Original analysis: Reference gene primers were amplified, and this amplification served to estimate nucleated cell counts. The repertoire was sequenced with immunoSEQ multiplex PCR; TCRdb's copy has only in-frame clones and lacks some. Clonal size and the V and J genes are those of that table, whereas D and trimming came from the DNA. The repertoire holds under 150,000 clones, with roughly three quarters as singletons. The chain recombines TRBV5-1 with TRBJ1-3; D is unclear. The receptor was isolated from a woman of 80 years or more with acute or convalescent COVID-19. The sample consisted of peripheral blood. The CDR3 DNA is TGCGCCAGCACTCTGTCCCCGGGTAGGAGCTCTGGAAACACCATATATTTT. It codes for CASTLSPGRSSGNTIYF.